This T cell receptor beta chain was recovered during a study of robustness of blood B and T cell sequencing (dated by TCRdb to 2016 to 2019). At the level of the whole study: The goal of the study was to figure out the amount of peripheral blood required to reliably characterize the TCRbeta and IgG repertoires of an individual. Two replicate TCRbeta cDNA libraries were prepared from one shared RNA pool from a single 10 ml draw, serving as technical replicates. Each of the ten independently drawn blood samples had its TCRbeta and IgG repertoires measured. The research as a whole found: The TCRbeta rarefaction curves did not fully level off, which suggests under-sequencing or many low-abundance clonotypes. Evidence of cross-contamination, likely caused by batch processing, was seen in one pair of TCRbeta libraries, and the UMI-sequence pairs shared between the two libraries were removed. Because EDTA tubes had to be fractionated immediately, the use of EDTA tubes in multi-site collections was limited. Every single 10 ml sample contained the 1,000 most abundant TCRbeta clonotypes from the pooled draws. Coverage of the top 10,000 TCRbeta clonotypes approached saturation when 3 or 4 tubes (roughly 27-40 ml blood) were combined. Pooling tubes did not make the overlap of rare TCRbeta clonotypes any better, which implies that much larger blood volumes would be needed to capture those rare clonotypes. Of the top 10,000 TCRbeta clonotypes in one technical replicate library, almost 95% were also found in the other technical replicate library.

TCRbeta repertoires were quantified from mRNA rather than genomic DNA, which captures expressed receptors. Buffy coat leukocytes were collected into Trizol, and RNA was extracted with the Direct-zol RNA MiniPrep Plus kit without cell sorting. To separate plasma, buffy coat and red blood cells, EDTA blood tubes were immediately centrifuged at 4 degrees C. The cysteine opens and the phenylalanine closes a CDR3 of 14 amino acids. Solely the CDR3 DNA is kept, with 42 bases framed from the first base. From the germline V gene (reference sequence), CDR1 is MNHEY and CDR2 is SMNVEV. V gives up 2 bases and J gives up 6 bases, and the segment between their germline ends measures 14 bases. On this clonotype: Its target antigen remains unknown. Base qualities are not provided; no much larger clone lies one nucleotide away.

The library relied on PCR. Sequencing took place on an Illumina MiSeq. SMARTScribe reverse transcriptase and a 5' template-switch oligo, by which a universal priming site was added, were used for cDNA synthesis. The template-switch oligo carried a 12-nucleotide random unique molecular identifier (UMI) that tagged each cDNA molecule. During reverse transcription, TCRbeta transcripts were targeted by chain-specific reverse primers. Uracil DNA glycosylase treatment removed residual template-switch adapters, and cDNA was purified with a Qiagen MinElute kit. The first PCR ran for approximately 23 cycles with KAPA HiFi HotStart ReadyMix and step-out primers, divided among four 50 microliter reactions. Before any further amplification, the products of the first-round PCR were gel-purified. Illumina Nextera adapters were attached in a second PCR of approximately 8 cycles, and the libraries were then purified and pooled. For each TCRbeta molecule, the UMI barcode was captured by a 50-nucleotide 5' read. In the original analysis: Using the MIGEC toolkit, reads were grouped by UMI into consensus reads. Forward and reverse consensus reads were merged with PEAR to produce final reads. Identical UMI-sequence pairs shared across libraries were treated as cross-sample contamination and removed by a custom decontamination script. V(D)J assignment and CDR3 extraction were performed with MIGMAP, a wrapper around IgBLAST. A TCR clonotype was defined by an identical V gene, J gene and CDR3 amino acid sequence; no sequencing was done for CDR1 and CDR2. TCRdb's own reprocessing of the public reads used fastp at Q25 and MiXCR and kept productive beta chains. For every CDR3 protein sequence, its rows merge into one entry that carries the most common genes and DNA. The V and J calls come from TCRdb's annotation, not from the publication. The sample table lists fewer than 1,500 distinct CDR3 sequences, about 72% of them with a count of one. The ten biggest clones cover less than 45% of the sample.

Recombination connected TRBV27 to TRBJ2-7; the D gene cannot be named for sure. The source of this sequence is a human donor in good health. The specimen sequenced was peripheral blood. The CDR3: CASSLGVKYGEQYF. The nucleotides read TGTGCCAGCAGTTTAGGGGTAAAGTATGGCGAGCAGTACTTC.